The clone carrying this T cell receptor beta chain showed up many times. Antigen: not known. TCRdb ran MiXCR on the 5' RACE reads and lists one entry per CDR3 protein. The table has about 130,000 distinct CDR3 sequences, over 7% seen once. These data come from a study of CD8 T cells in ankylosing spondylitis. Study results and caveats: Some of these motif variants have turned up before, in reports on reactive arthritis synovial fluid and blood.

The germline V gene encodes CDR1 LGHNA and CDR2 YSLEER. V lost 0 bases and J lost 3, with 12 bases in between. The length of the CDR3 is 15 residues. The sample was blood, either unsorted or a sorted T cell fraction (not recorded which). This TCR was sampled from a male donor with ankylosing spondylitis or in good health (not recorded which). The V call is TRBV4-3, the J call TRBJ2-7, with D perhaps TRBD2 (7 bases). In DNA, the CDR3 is TGCGCCAGCAGCCAAGAATGGGGGGGGCGCTACGAGCAGTACTTC. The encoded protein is CASSQEWGGRYEQYF.